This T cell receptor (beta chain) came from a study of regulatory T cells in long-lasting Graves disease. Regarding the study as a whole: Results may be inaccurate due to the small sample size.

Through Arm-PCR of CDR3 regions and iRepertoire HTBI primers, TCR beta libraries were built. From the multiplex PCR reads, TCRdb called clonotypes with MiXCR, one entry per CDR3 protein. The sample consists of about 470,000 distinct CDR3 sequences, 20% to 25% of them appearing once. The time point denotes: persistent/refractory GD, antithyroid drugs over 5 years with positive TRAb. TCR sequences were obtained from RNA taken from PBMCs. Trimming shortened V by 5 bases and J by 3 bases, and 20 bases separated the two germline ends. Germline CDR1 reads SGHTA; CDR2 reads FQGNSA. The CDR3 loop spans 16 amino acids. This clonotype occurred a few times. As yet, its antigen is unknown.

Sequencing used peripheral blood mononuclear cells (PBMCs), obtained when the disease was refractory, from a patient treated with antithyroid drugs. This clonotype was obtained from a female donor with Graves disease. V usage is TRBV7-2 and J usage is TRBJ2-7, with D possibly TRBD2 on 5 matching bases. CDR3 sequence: CASSLRLSGTDYEQYF. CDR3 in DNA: TGTGCCAGCAGCCTACGACTGAGCGGAACGGACTACGAGCAGTACTTC.